Listed below are T cell receptor beta chains from one sample, sequenced in a study of blood T cell repertoires in COVID-19. Some clones are missing from TCRdb's copy, which holds only in-frame ones; the method was immunoSEQ multiplex PCR. Here the sample spans 60,000 or so clones, roughly 74% being singletons. Sequencing input: peripheral blood. The receptors here all came from a woman older than 75 with acute or convalescent COVID-19. The CDR3 runs from the conserved cysteine through the conserved F or W. Fields, in order: clone size, V gene, J gene, D gene, CDR3 DNA, CDR3 protein. D genes are given only for firm matches. Where a row states a size, it is once, few, many or the class of an expanded clone; other rows omit it.

size: NA; V: TRBV9; J: TRBJ1-4; D: TRBD1; DNA: TGTGCCAGCAGCGTATACCCTACCGGGACAGGGGTCCAAAAACTGTTTTTT; CDR3: CASSVYPTGTGVQKLFF
size: NA; V: TRBV28; J: TRBJ2-1; D: NA; DNA: TGTGCCAGCAGAAGACAGGCGGACAATGAGCAGTTCTTC; CDR3: CASRRQADNEQFF
size: few; V: TRBV3-1/TRBV3-2; J: TRBJ2-1; D: NA; DNA: TGTGCCAGCAGCCAAGAGTACAGCGGCCCCCTTCTGGGATGGAATGAGCAGTTCTTC; CDR3: CASSQEYSGPLLGWNEQFF
size: many; V: TRBV6-5; J: TRBJ1-1; D: NA; DNA: TGTGCCAGCAGTTACTCAGAGGTCACTGAAGCTTTCTTT; CDR3: CASSYSEVTEAFF
size: NA; V: TRBV28; J: TRBJ2-7; D: NA; DNA: TGTGCCAGCAGTTTAGCCCTCCTGGCAGCCTACGAGCAGTACTTC; CDR3: CASSLALLAAYEQYF
size: NA; V: TRBV6-2/TRBV6-3; J: TRBJ2-2; D: TRBD1; DNA: TGTGCCAGCAGTTACTGGGGACAGGGGACCGGGGAGCTGTTTTTT; CDR3: CASSYWGQGTGELFF
size: NA; V: TRBV24-1; J: TRBJ1-2; D: NA; DNA: TGTGCCACCAGTGCTAAGGACAGAAATGGCTACACCTTC; CDR3: CATSAKDRNGYTF
size: few; V: TRBV4-3; J: TRBJ1-1; D: NA; DNA: TGCGCCAGCAGCCAAGATGAGGGTCGGGGTTGGACTGAAGCTTTCTTT; CDR3: CASSQDEGRGWTEAFF
size: NA; V: TRBV4-3; J: TRBJ2-1; D: TRBD2; DNA: TGCGCCAGCAGCCAAGGTACTAGCGGGAGTCACTATGAGCAGTTCTTC; CDR3: CASSQGTSGSHYEQFF
size: once; V: TRBV7-2; J: TRBJ1-2; D: TRBD1; DNA: TGTGCCAGCAGCTTAGAGTTGGCAGGGGGCTATGGCTACACCTTC; CDR3: CASSLELAGGYGYTF
size: NA; V: TRBV15; J: TRBJ2-7; D: NA; DNA: TGTGCCACCAGCGGCTTAGGGGACTACGAGCAGTACTTC; CDR3: CATSGLGDYEQYF
size: NA; V: TRBV28; J: TRBJ2-3; D: TRBD2; DNA: TGTGCCAGCAGCCTCTCTTTAGCGGGAGGGTCAGATACGCAGTATTTT; CDR3: CASSLSLAGGSDTQYF
size: NA; V: TRBV30; J: TRBJ1-5; D: NA; DNA: TGTGCCTGGAGGGGAAACAGGAATCAGCCCCAGCATTTT; CDR3: CAWRGNRNQPQHF
size: NA; V: TRBV27; J: TRBJ2-2; D: NA; DNA: TGTGCCAGCAGTAGAGCCCAAAAGGGGGAGCTGTTTTTT; CDR3: CASSRAQKGELFF
size: large; V: TRBV27; J: TRBJ2-5; D: NA; DNA: TGTGCCAGCAGTCCGTCGACAGGTTACGAGACCCAGTACTTC; CDR3: CASSPSTGYETQYF
size: NA; V: TRBV30; J: TRBJ2-3; D: NA; DNA: TGTGCCTGGAGTGTAAGAGGTCCGTCTAGCACAGATACGCAGTATTTT; CDR3: CAWSVRGPSSTDTQYF
size: NA; V: TRBV6-6; J: TRBJ2-7; D: TRBD1; DNA: TGTGCCAGCAGTCTGGACAGGGGAACTCTCGAGCAGTACTTC; CDR3: CASSLDRGTLEQYF
size: few; V: TRBV19; J: TRBJ2-7; D: TRBD2; DNA: TGTGCCAGTAGTATAGGGTCACTAGCGGGAGGGTCCTACGAGCAGTACTTC; CDR3: CASSIGSLAGGSYEQYF
size: NA; V: TRBV7-3; J: TRBJ2-7; D: NA; DNA: TGTGCCAGCAGCTCCAGGGCCAGCTCCTACGAGCAGTACTTC; CDR3: CASSSRASSYEQYF
size: NA; V: TRBV11-2; J: TRBJ2-1; D: TRBD2; DNA: TGTGCCAGCAGCTGGGGACTAGCGGGGAACAATGAGCAGTTCTTC; CDR3: CASSWGLAGNNEQFF
size: once; V: TRBV7-7; J: TRBJ2-5; D: TRBD1; DNA: TGTGCCAGCAGCTCGGGACAGCAAGAGACCCAGTACTTC; CDR3: CASSSGQQETQYF
size: NA; V: TRBV29-1; J: TRBJ2-2; D: NA; DNA: TGCAGCGTTGGACCGAGGGGGGGCGCGAACACCGGGGAGCTGTTTTTT; CDR3: CSVGPRGGANTGELFF
size: few; V: TRBV10-2; J: TRBJ1-6; D: TRBD1; DNA: TGCGCCAGCAGCCCAGACAGGGCCCGGTCACCCCTCCACTTT; CDR3: CASSPDRARSPLHF
size: NA; V: TRBV2; J: TRBJ2-7; D: NA; DNA: TGTGCCAGCAGTGCGGGTTTCGACGAGCAGTACTTC; CDR3: CASSAGFDEQYF
size: few; V: TRBV6-6; J: TRBJ2-3; D: TRBD1; DNA: TGTGCCAGCAGTTACTCGACAGGGTTTAGCACAGATACGCAGTATTTT; CDR3: CASSYSTGFSTDTQYF
size: once; V: TRBV6-5; J: TRBJ2-6; D: TRBD1; DNA: TGTGCCAGCAGTTACGGCCAGGGGGCTGGGGCCAACGTCCTGACTTTC; CDR3: CASSYGQGAGANVLTF
size: NA; V: TRBV29-1; J: TRBJ1-1; D: NA; DNA: TGCAGCGTTGGAAGGGGGAACACTGAAGCTTTCTTT; CDR3: CSVGRGNTEAFF
size: NA; V: TRBV5-6; J: TRBJ1-6; D: TRBD1; DNA: TGTGCCAGCAGCTTGGGACAGGGGAGATCACCCCTCCACTTT; CDR3: CASSLGQGRSPLHF
size: NA; V: TRBV5-1; J: TRBJ2-1; D: NA; DNA: TGCGCCAGCCCCCTCACCCGCGCGGGACCCTCCTACAATGAGCAGTTCTTC; CDR3: CASPLTRAGPSYNEQFF
size: NA; V: TRBV7-2; J: TRBJ1-2; D: NA; DNA: TGTGCCAGCAGCTTAGATGGACAATGGGATGGCTACACCTTC; CDR3: CASSLDGQWDGYTF
size: few; V: TRBV10-1; J: TRBJ1-1; D: TRBD1; DNA: TGCGCCAGCAATCGGGACAGGGGACGTTCGACTGAAGCTTTCTTT; CDR3: CASNRDRGRSTEAFF
size: NA; V: TRBV11-1; J: TRBJ2-1; D: NA; DNA: TGTGCCAGCAGCCGGCGGAGAGAAACCTACAATGAGCAGTTCTTC; CDR3: CASSRRRETYNEQFF
size: NA; V: TRBV3-1/TRBV3-2; J: TRBJ2-7; D: NA; DNA: TGTGCCAGCAGCCAAGGTCTAGCGAAGAGCTCCTACGAGCAGTACTTC; CDR3: CASSQGLAKSSYEQYF
size: NA; V: TRBV7-2; J: TRBJ2-3; D: TRBD1; DNA: TGTGCCAGCAGCTTAAAAACAGGGGGACTTAGCACAGATACGCAGTATTTT; CDR3: CASSLKTGGLSTDTQYF